This entry features one T cell receptor beta chain sequence. Some clones are missing from TCRdb's copy, which holds only in-frame ones; the method was immunoSEQ multiplex PCR. The repertoire holds 250,000 to 300,000 clones, with about 87% as singletons. The data were taken from a study of Ad26.COV2.S vaccination and SARS-CoV-2 variants. Sample treatment: 15 to 20 received Ad26.COV2.S at low or high dose, single or two shots; about five received placebo; per-sample allocation not given. All samples were drawn on day 63, counting from the first vaccine or placebo injection. The CDR3 has 14 amino acids. CDR1 is LNHDA and CDR2 is SQIVND in the germline V gene (reference sequence). Trimming at V came to 3 bases and at J to 2 bases, leaving 1 base not matched to a gene.

This TCR came from a person between 18 and 65 years old who received the Ad26.COV2.S COVID-19 vaccine or a placebo. This specimen consisted of peripheral blood, obtained in a trial of Ad26.COV2.S vaccine versus placebo. This chain connects TRBV19 to TRBJ2-7, with 10 bases lining up with TRBD2. The CDR3 loop reads CASSIGLAAYEQYF. CDR3 in DNA: TGTGCCAGTAGTATCGGACTAGCGGCCTACGAGCAGTACTTC.